The 27 T cell receptor beta chains listed next were all sequenced from one sample in a study of cytomegalovirus exposure and HLA in healthy donors. Produced via immunoSEQ multiplex PCR; TCRdb's table is partial and in-frame only. This table has under 250,000 clones, around nine tenths appearing once. Sequencing was done on a sample of PBMCs. These receptors were obtained from a woman aged 18-35 years in good health and CMV-seronegative.

This chain connects TRBV5-6 to TRBJ2-7; weak D call: TRBD1 (6 bases). The CDR3 has 16 amino acids. The ends were cut back, 5 bases at V and 0 bases at J, with 18 bases in the middle. The germline V gene has CDR1 SGHDT and CDR2 YYEEEE. The CDR3 region is CASRLGLSGASYEQYF. CDR3 bases: TGTGCCAGCAGGCTGGGTTTGTCAGGGGCCTCCTACGAGCAGTACTTC.

This clone appeared once. The CDR3 DNA sequence: TGTGCCAGCAGTTCTCCTAGCGGGGTTAGGCGCGAGCAGTACTTC. This translates into CASSSPSGVRREQYF. The chain combines TRBV28 with TRBJ2-7, with 9 nucleotides matching TRBD2. J lost 6 bases, V lost 4 bases, and 10 bases had no gene match. In germline, CDR1 is MDHEN, CDR2 SYDVKM. This CDR3 has 15 amino acids.

The chain recombines TRBV11-2 with TRBJ2-2; a possible D gene is TRBD1 (5 bases). Trimming shortened V by 1 base and J by 6 bases, and 6 bases separated the two germline ends. Germline V gene data show CDR1 as SGHAT and CDR2 as FQNNGV. CDR3 size: 13 residues. CDR3 bases: TGTGCCAGCAGCTTAGTGGGGCCCGGGGAGCTGTTTTTT. Amino acid sequence: CASSLVGPGELFF.

This chain joins TRBV7-6 and TRBJ1-3; TRBD1 might be the D (6 bases). The CDR3 covers 16 residues. Germline V gives CDR1 SGHVS, CDR2 FNYEAQ. V lost 1 base and J 4 bases, leaving 14 bases between the germline ends. In DNA, the CDR3 is TGTGCCAGCAGCTTAGGAACCGGGACATTAGGAAACACCATATATTTT. Its translation is CASSLGTGTLGNTIYF.

The chain combines TRBV27 with TRBJ1-2; a weak D match, TRBD1 (6 bases). Germline CDR1 MNHEY, CDR2 SMNVEV (reference sequence). The CDR3 covers 14 residues. V was pared by 6 bases and J by 4 bases, with 15 bases between. The CDR3 region is CASRTHRVPYGYTF. CDR3 sequence (DNA): TGTGCCAGCAGAACGCACAGGGTACCCTATGGCTACACCTTC.

This chain uses TRBV6-5 with TRBJ1-1; 7 bases agree with TRBD1. J gave up 3 bases and V 6 bases, and 7 bases lay outside the gene matches. This CDR3 is 14 amino acids long. Germline CDR1 is MNHEY and CDR2 is SVGAGI. CDR3 protein: CASRGTAVDTEAFF. The CDR3 region has the DNA TGTGCCAGCAGAGGGACAGCCGTTGACACTGAAGCTTTCTTT.

The J gene is TRBJ2-1, the V gene TRBV11-2; TRBD2 aligns across 9 bases. V shed 4 bases, J shed 10 bases, and the junction held 20 bases outside the gene matches. CDR3 length: 18 residues. Germline V CDR1 and CDR2: SGHAT, FQNNGV. The CDR3 bases are TGTGCCAGCAGCTCAACGTTGGGGATAGGCGGGAGGGGTTTAGAGCAGTTCTTC. This translates into CASSSTLGIGGRGLEQFF. Using reference TRBV11-2 and TRBJ2-1 for the parts outside the CDR3, the full variable domain is EAGVAQSPRYKIIEKRQSVAFWCNPISGHATLYWYQQILGQGPKLLIQFQNNGVVDDSQLPKDRFSAERLKGVDSTLKIQPAKLEDSAVYLCASSSTLGIGGRGLEQFFGPGTRLTVL.

This rearrangement joins TRBV19 to TRBJ2-3; possibly TRBD2 for D (5 bases). The CDR3 contains 14 residues. Between the trimmed V and J ends, which lost 10 bases and 2 bases, there was a span of 16 bases. CDR1 is LNHDA and CDR2 is SQIVND in the germline V gene (reference sequence). CDR3 region: CATKSAAVTDTQYF. The CDR3 DNA reads as TGTGCCACAAAATCAGCGGCTGTCACAGATACGCAGTATTTT.

The chain links TRBV19 to TRBJ1-1, with D possibly TRBD1 on 5 matching bases. There are 14 residues in the CDR3. Germline V lookup: CDR1 LNHDA, CDR2 SQIVND (reference sequence). Between the trimmed V and J ends, which lost 3 bases and 3 bases, there was a span of 11 bases. The chain's CDR3 is CASSIGQGHTEAFF. For the CDR3, the DNA is TGTGCCAGTAGTATTGGCCAGGGCCACACTGAAGCTTTCTTT.

Only a few counts were recorded for this clone. The gene calls are TRBV6-6 and TRBJ1-2; no clear D. Trimming took off 2 bases at V and 2 bases at J, with 6 bases between the two ends. The CDR3 runs to 13 residues. The V gene's germline CDR1 is MNHNY and CDR2 SVGAGI (reference sequence). CDR3 DNA sequence: TGTGCCAGCAGTTACGACAAGAACTATGGCTACACCTTC. It specifies CASSYDKNYGYTF.

The rearrangement links TRBV7-9 to TRBJ2-7; no definite D call. Per germline, CDR1 SEHNR and CDR2 FQNEAQ (reference sequence). This CDR3 spans 17 amino acids. Trimming shortened V by 2 bases and J by 4 bases, and 21 bases separated the two germline ends. The CDR3 region is CASSLSLYGFPTYEQYF. For the CDR3, the DNA is TGTGCCAGCAGCTTAAGCTTATACGGGTTCCCCACTTACGAGCAGTACTTC.

The rearrangement joins TRBV25-1 to TRBJ2-2; no firm D call. The V and J ends lost 6 bases and 4 bases respectively, with 12 bases between them. Germline CDR1 and CDR2: MGHDK and SYGVNS. The CDR3 has 14 residues. For the CDR3, the DNA is TGTGCCAGCAGCCAGACTTCAAGCACCGGGGAGCTGTTTTTT. Its protein product is CASSQTSSTGELFF.

V is TRBV4-1 and J is TRBJ2-3; D unresolved. This CDR3 comprises 13 residues. The germline V gene encodes CDR1 MGHRA and CDR2 YSYEKL. V was pared by 3 bases and J by 0 bases, with 4 bases between. The CDR3 nucleotides read TGCGCCAGCAGCCAGGAGAGCACAGATACGCAGTATTTT. Protein product: CASSQESTDTQYF.

The rearrangement links TRBV25-1 to TRBJ1-4, with D maybe TRBD1 (6 bases). The CDR3 spans 17 residues. The germline V gene encodes CDR1 MGHDK and CDR2 SYGVNS. Trimming removed 4 bases at V and 0 bases at J, with 15 bases between. CDR3 coding DNA: TGTGCCAGCAGTGGGACAAGACAGGCTACAACTAATGAAAAACTGTTTTTT. Translation: CASSGTRQATTNEKLFF.

This clone has just a few counts. The CDR3 bases are TGTGCCAGCAGCAGAGTCACGGATGAGCAGTTCTTC. This encodes CASSRVTDEQFF. This sequence joins TRBV11-3 and TRBJ2-1; D unresolved. V was pared by 5 bases and J by 8 bases, with 10 bases between. Germline CDR1 is SGHNT and CDR2 is YENEEA. The CDR3 loop spans 12 amino acids.

The chain employs TRBV10-3 and TRBJ2-1; no firm D call. With 10 bases removed from V and 8 bases from J, the gap between germline ends came to 9 bases. Per germline, CDR1 ENHRY and CDR2 SYGVKD. The CDR3 runs 10 residues. In DNA form, the CDR3 reads TGTGCCACCTCAGAGGATGAGCAGTTCTTC. It codes for CATSEDEQFF.

This clone was counted a few times. This sequence joins TRBV7-2 and TRBJ1-2; D might be TRBD1 (6 bases). Trimming took off 1 base at V and 4 bases at J, with 13 bases between the two ends. Germline CDR1 is SGHTA and CDR2 is FQGNSA. The CDR3 extends over 15 amino acids. CDR3 loop: CASSLDGAGAYGYTF. The CDR3 coding sequence is TGTGCCAGCAGCTTAGACGGGGCAGGGGCCTATGGCTACACCTTC.

The chain joins TRBV6-1 to TRBJ2-2, with D unclear. Germline V gene data show CDR1 as MNHNS and CDR2 as SASEGT. The CDR3 has 15 amino acids. Trimming pared 5 bases from V and 6 bases from J, leaving 16 bases between. This CDR3 reads CASSPLVGAAGELFF. In DNA form, the CDR3 reads TGTGCCAGCAGTCCCCTAGTGGGTGCCGCCGGGGAGCTGTTTTTT.

CDR3 sequence reads: CAISDPRQGSQPQHF. The CDR3 region has the DNA TGTGCCATCAGTGATCCCCGACAGGGGAGTCAGCCCCAGCATTTT. The chain couples TRBV10-3 to TRBJ1-5, with 8 bases aligning to TRBD1. The germline V gene has CDR1 ENHRY and CDR2 SYGVKD. The CDR3 is 15 amino acids. V dropped 3 bases and J dropped 6; count of bases not matched to a gene: 7.

The genes are TRBV19 and TRBJ1-3, with 7 bases aligning to TRBD1. J gave up 4 bases and V 5 bases, and 14 bases lay outside the gene matches. Looked up from germline, CDR1 is LNHDA and CDR2 is SQIVND (reference sequence). The CDR3 loop spans 17 amino acids. CDR3 region: CASSGHRDRILGNTIYF. For the CDR3, the DNA is TGTGCCAGTAGTGGACACCGGGACAGAATATTAGGAAACACCATATATTTT.

The V gene is TRBV6-4, the J gene TRBJ2-1; 9 bases are shared with TRBD2. Trimming removed 2 bases from V and 3 bases from J; junction bases left unmatched: 8. The CDR3 consists of 17 residues. Looked up from germline, CDR1 is MRHNA and CDR2 is SNTAGT. For the CDR3, the DNA is TGTGCCAGCAGTGACCGCACTAGCGGGTGGAACTACAATGAGCAGTTCTTC. Residues: CASSDRTSGWNYNEQFF.

The gene calls are TRBV6-5 and TRBJ1-1; TRBD1 matches at 10 bases. The V gene's germline CDR1 is MNHEY and CDR2 SVGAGI. Germline trimming cut 6 bases from V and 7 bases from J; bases unmatched to any gene: 11. The CDR3 runs to 15 residues. Here the CDR3 DNA reads TGTGCCAGCAGACCGGACAGGGGGGTTCTTGGTGAAGCTTTCTTT. Residues: CASRPDRGVLGEAFF.

This chain uses TRBV7-6 with TRBJ2-5; TRBD2 matches 7 bases. This CDR3 is built from 14 residues. J was trimmed by 5 bases and V by 0 bases; bases with no gene match: 3. Per the germline V gene, CDR1 is SGHVS and CDR2 is FNYEAQ. The CDR3 DNA sequence: TGTGCCAGCAGCTTAGCGGCGGGGGTTGAGACCCAGTACTTC. Translation: CASSLAAGVETQYF.

This clone was counted only a few times. This rearrangement joins TRBV4-2 to TRBJ2-3, with D possibly being TRBD2 (5 bases). Germline-derived CDR1 and CDR2 are LGHNA and YNFKEQ. Trimming pared 0 bases from V and 6 bases from J, leaving 19 bases between. The CDR3 has 17 amino acids. CDR3 nucleotides: TGTGCCAGCAGCCAAGATTCGGGCGAGGGCCGTGTCGATACGCAGTATTTT. It is translated as CASSQDSGEGRVDTQYF.

The V call is TRBV18, the J call TRBJ2-7; the D is unclear. V lost 3 bases, J lost 7 bases, and 16 bases lay in between. The germline gives CDR1 KGHSH, CDR2 LQKENI. This CDR3 contains 14 residues. The chain's CDR3 is CASSPNVPPSEQYF. DNA of the CDR3: TGTGCCAGCTCACCGAACGTCCCCCCTAGTGAGCAGTACTTC.

CDR3 region: CASSLSASYPSTKTGMEGGQYF. As DNA, the CDR3 is TGTGCCAGCAGCTTAAGTGCATCCTACCCCTCCACGAAGACAGGAATGGAAGGCGGGCAGTACTTC. The gene calls are TRBV7-3 and TRBJ2-7; D is possibly TRBD1 (6 bases). Between the trimmed V and J ends, which lost 1 base and 9 bases, there was a span of 40 bases. CDR3 length: 22 residues. Germline-derived CDR1 and CDR2 are SGHTA and FQGTGA.

The chain employs TRBV11-2 and TRBJ2-5, with 11 bases fitting TRBD2. Unmatched junction bases numbered 5, after V lost 5 bases and J lost 0 bases. The CDR3 runs 16 residues. Germline-derived CDR1 and CDR2 are SGHAT and FQNNGV. The CDR3 loop reads CASSDRTSGYQETQYF. The CDR3, as DNA: TGTGCCAGCAGCGATCGGACTAGCGGGTACCAAGAGACCCAGTACTTC. Using reference TRBV11-2 and TRBJ2-5 for the parts outside the CDR3, the full variable domain is EAGVAQSPRYKIIEKRQSVAFWCNPISGHATLYWYQQILGQGPKLLIQFQNNGVVDDSQLPKDRFSAERLKGVDSTLKIQPAKLEDSAVYLCASSDRTSGYQETQYFGPGTRLLVL.